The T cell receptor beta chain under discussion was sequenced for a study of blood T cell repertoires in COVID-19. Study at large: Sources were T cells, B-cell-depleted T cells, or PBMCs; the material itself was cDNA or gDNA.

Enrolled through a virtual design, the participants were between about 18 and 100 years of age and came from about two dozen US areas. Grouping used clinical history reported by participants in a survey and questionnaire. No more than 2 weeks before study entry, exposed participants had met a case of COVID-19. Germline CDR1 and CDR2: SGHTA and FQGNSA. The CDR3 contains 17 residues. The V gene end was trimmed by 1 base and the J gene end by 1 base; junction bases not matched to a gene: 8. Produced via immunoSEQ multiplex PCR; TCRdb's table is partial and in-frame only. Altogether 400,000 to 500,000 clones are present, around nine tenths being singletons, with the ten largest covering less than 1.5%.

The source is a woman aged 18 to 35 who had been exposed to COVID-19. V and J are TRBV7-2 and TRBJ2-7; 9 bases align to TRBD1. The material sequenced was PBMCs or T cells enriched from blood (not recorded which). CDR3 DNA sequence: TGTGCCAGCAGCTTAGTGGCTTACGGGACAGGGTCCTACGAGCAGTACTTC. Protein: CASSLVAYGTGSYEQYF. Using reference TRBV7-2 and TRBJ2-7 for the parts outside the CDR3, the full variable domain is GAGVSQSPSNKVTEKGKDVELRCDPISGHTALYWYRQSLGQGLEFLIYFQGNSAPDKSGLPSDRFSAERTGGSVSTLTIQRTQQEDSAVYLCASSLVAYGTGSYEQYFGPGTRLTVT.